One sample yielded the 32 T cell receptor beta chains listed below, sequenced in a study of post-analysis software for immune sequencing data. Prepared TCR beta cDNA libraries contained unique molecular identifiers. TCRdb re-called the PCR reads through MiXCR, storing one row per CDR3 protein. The sample comprises 400,000 to 500,000 distinct CDR3 sequences, less than 40% of which are singletons, and approximately 7.7% rests with the top ten. These TCRs are of unknown antigen specificity. Study conclusions and caveats: Comparison of patients with controls showed five TRBV segments more frequent in patients, TRBV5-6, TRBV5-1 and TRBV20-1 among them.

Sequenced sample: blood. The receptors originated from a girl under 10 years old with multiple sclerosis.

This clonotype was observed once. A junction boundary mismatches the germline segment, possibly from a read error. V usage is TRBV5-1 and J usage is TRBJ2-3; tentatively, D is TRBD1 or TRBD2 (5 bases each). The CDR3 has 15 residues. The germline CDR1 and CDR2 sequences are SGHRS and YFSETQ. CDR3 loop: CASSPDPGTSDMQYF. The CDR3 DNA reads TGCGCCAGCAGCCCGGACCCAGGGACCTCGGATATGCAGTATTTT. Looking up the rest from reference TRBV5-1 and TRBJ2-3 gives the full variable domain: KAGVTQTPRYLIKTRGQQVTLSCSPISGHRSVSWYQQTPGQGLQFLFEYFSETQRNKGNFPGRFSGRQFSNSRSEMNVSTLELGDSALYLCASSPDPGTSDMQYFGPGTRLTVL.

This clonotype was detected only a few times. The chain has TRBV9 and TRBJ2-5; possible D gene TRBD1, 6 bases. Trimming cost V 4 bases and J 4 bases, with 14 bases left between them. The germline V gene encodes CDR1 SGDLS and CDR2 YYNGEE. The CDR3 spans 14 residues. The CDR3 is CASSRTGFLETQYF. The CDR3 nucleotides are TGTGCCAGCAGCCGAACAGGGTTTCTAGAGACCCAGTACTTC.

This rearrangement joins TRBV11-2 to TRBJ2-1; tentative D call: TRBD2 (6 bases). CDR3 size: 16 residues. Germline CDR1 SGHAT, CDR2 FQNNGV. V lost 1 base to trimming and J lost 0 bases, with 10 bases between them. CDR3 DNA sequence: TGTGCCAGCAGCTTAGGGCGGGGAAGCTCCTACAATGAGCAGTTCTTC. It translates to CASSLGRGSSYNEQFF.

This clonotype was detected a few times. This chain uses TRBV5-1 with TRBJ2-2; D is ambiguous. Germline lookup yields CDR1 SGHRS and CDR2 YFSETQ. V was shortened by 3 bases and J by 3 bases, with 12 bases between the two germline ends. CDR3 length equals 15 residues. CDR3 coding DNA: TGCGCCAGCAGCTCCCGGACGTACGACACCGGGGAGCTGTTTTTT. It translates to CASSSRTYDTGELFF.

V is TRBV5-1 and J is TRBJ2-6; 10 bases fit TRBD1. V was clipped by 7 bases and J by 3 bases; unmatched bases: 10. Germline V CDR1 and CDR2: SGHRS, YFSETQ. This CDR3 region has 17 residues. The CDR3 coding sequence is TGCGCCAGCCAACTATCTGACAGGGGGCATGGGGCCAACGTCCTGACTTTC. This translates into CASQLSDRGHGANVLTF.

This clonotype was detected only a few times. The CDR3 sequence: CASSAGQGAGVAKNIQYF. The CDR3 DNA is TGCGCCAGCAGCGCGGGACAGGGGGCCGGGGTGGCCAAAAACATTCAGTACTTC. The chain has TRBV5-1 and TRBJ2-4; 12 bases align to TRBD1. The junction had 9 bases not matched to a gene; V was cut back by 4 bases and J by 1 base. Germline-derived CDR1 and CDR2 are SGHRS and YFSETQ. The CDR3 is made up of 18 amino acids.

This clonotype was picked up many times. The chain couples TRBV3-1 to TRBJ1-6; the D is unclear. The V and J ends lost 0 bases and 9 bases respectively, with 0 bases between them. Germline CDR1 reads LGHDT; CDR2 reads YNNKEL (reference sequence). The CDR3 consists of 11 residues. For the CDR3, the DNA is TGTGCCAGCAGCCAAGATTCACCCCTCCACTTT. Translating gives CASSQDSPLHF.

V is TRBV3-1 and J is TRBJ1-5, with 7 bases matching TRBD1. In germline, CDR1 is LGHDT, CDR2 YNNKEL (reference sequence). With V trimmed by 4 bases and J by 7 bases, 7 bases remained unmatched. The CDR3 loop spans 14 amino acids. Here the CDR3 DNA reads TGTGCCAGCAGCCCCAACAGGGGTGAACAGCCCCAGCATTTT. As protein: CASSPNRGEQPQHF.

The rearrangement uses TRBV7-2 and TRBJ2-3; no firm D call. The V end lost 1 base, the J end lost 4 bases, and 9 bases lay between the germline ends. Germline CDR1 SGHTA, CDR2 FQGNSA. CDR3 length: 14 amino acids. Here the CDR3 reads CASSLDRRSDTQYF. For the CDR3, the DNA is TGTGCCAGCAGCTTAGATCGAAGGTCAGATACGCAGTATTTT.

The chain has TRBV6-5 and TRBJ1-5; D possibly corresponds to TRBD1 (5 bases). The CDR3 totals 16 residues. The V end lost 8 bases, the J end lost 3 bases, and 20 bases lay between the germline ends. The germline V gene has CDR1 MNHEY and CDR2 SVGAGI. Here the CDR3 DNA reads TGTGCCAGCTCCAATCACGGGGACGGATTCAATCAGCCCCAGCATTTT. This sequence encodes CASSNHGDGFNQPQHF.

V and J are TRBV6-6 and TRBJ1-1, with 10 nucleotides matching TRBD1. CDR1 is MNHNY and CDR2 is SVGAGI in the germline V gene (reference sequence). The CDR3 runs to 15 residues. V lost 2 bases to trimming and J lost 9 bases; unmatched junction nucleotides: 9. CDR3 in DNA: TGTGCCAGCAGTTACGGTCCGGGACAGGGGAGAAAAGCTTTCTTT. Translated: CASSYGPGQGRKAFF.

The chain recombines TRBV7-3 with TRBJ1-1, with D perhaps TRBD1 (5 bases). The CDR3 has 14 residues. The V end was cut by 8 bases, the J end by 6 bases, with 19 bases between. CDR1 is SGHTA and CDR2 is FQGTGA in the germline V gene. The CDR3 is CASSLWAGVSEAFF. The CDR3 DNA is TGTGCCAGCTCACTCTGGGCGGGGGTATCTGAAGCTTTCTTT.

This chain links TRBV6-5 with TRBJ2-5; no clear D. The J call could be wrong; TRBJ2-7 is a better fit for the DNA end. In germline, CDR1 is MNHEY, CDR2 SVGAGI. The CDR3 has 14 residues. The CDR3 protein is CASSPVNSPSEQYF. The CDR3 bases are TGTGCCAGCAGCCCCGTGAACAGCCCTAGCGAGCAGTACTTC.

The chain couples TRBV12-3 or TRBV12-4 to TRBJ2-1; 10 nucleotides align to TRBD2. J lost 9 bases, V lost 7 bases, and 9 bases had no gene match. This CDR3 has 14 amino acids. The CDR3, as DNA: TGTGCCAGCACCCCGGCTAGCGGGAGTGTTGAGCAGTTCTTC. Its translation: CASTPASGSVEQFF.

The chain is built from TRBV27 and TRBJ2-1, with TRBD2 identical over 7 bases. Per the germline V gene, CDR1 is MNHEY and CDR2 is SMNVEV (reference sequence). This CDR3 is built from 15 residues. Unmatched junction bases numbered 12, after V lost 7 bases and J lost 6 bases. The CDR3 region is CASTYGFPGGNEQFF. For the CDR3, the DNA is TGTGCCAGCACCTACGGGTTCCCGGGAGGCAATGAGCAGTTCTTC.

V and J are TRBV28 and TRBJ2-5; 9 bases are a match to TRBD1. The better agreement between TRBJ2-7 and the DNA end casts doubt on the J call. CDR1 MDHEN and CDR2 SYDVKM come from the germline V gene. There are 18 residues in the CDR3. CDR3 DNA: TGTGCCAGCAGCTCGACAAATCCCGGGACAGGGATCTTCTACGAGCAGTACTTC. Translated, it gives CASSSTNPGTGIFYEQYF.

The V gene is TRBV20-1, the J gene TRBJ2-5, with 11 positions matching TRBD2. Germline V CDR1 and CDR2: DFQATT, SNEGSKA (reference sequence). The CDR3 loop spans 17 amino acids. V lost 5 bases, J lost 9 bases, and 20 bases stayed unmatched. CDR3 coding DNA: TGCAGTGCTTATTCTAGCGGGGGGCCACGGAGACGGTCGGCCCAGTACTTC. It specifies CSAYSSGGPRRRSAQYF.

In this sample, this clonotype turned up once. V is TRBV12-3 or TRBV12-4 and J is TRBJ1-5; 10 bases match TRBD1. Trimming took 1 base from V and 5 from J; bases not matched to a gene: 2. The CDR3 spans 15 residues. In DNA, the CDR3 is TGTGCCAGCAGTTTAGGGGACAGGGGCGATCAGCCCCAGCATTTT. Translating it yields CASSLGDRGDQPQHF.

A few counts support this clonotype. The chain links TRBV7-2 to TRBJ2-3; D remains ambiguous. The germline gives CDR1 SGHTA, CDR2 FQGNSA. CDR3 length: 12 amino acids. The V gene lost 5 bases and the J gene lost 9 bases, with 12 bases spanning the gap. The CDR3 sequence is CASSPVIETQYF. The CDR3 region has the DNA TGTGCCAGCAGCCCTGTTATCGAAACGCAGTATTTT.

V and J are TRBV10-3 and TRBJ1-1; D remains unclear. The V and J ends lost 10 bases and 3 bases respectively, with 12 bases between them. Looked up from germline, CDR1 is ENHRY and CDR2 is SYGVKD. The CDR3 extends over 12 amino acids. Here the CDR3 reads CATGIGDTEAFF. The CDR3 nucleotides are TGTGCCACCGGTATCGGGGACACTGAAGCTTTCTTT.

The V call is TRBV12-3 or TRBV12-4, the J call TRBJ2-7; the D is unclear. This CDR3 has 13 residues. The V gene lost 8 bases and the J gene lost 0 bases, with 11 bases spanning the gap. CDR3 in amino acids: CASGFPSSYEQYF. The CDR3 DNA reads TGTGCCAGCGGGTTTCCGAGCTCCTACGAGCAGTACTTC.

Only a few counts were recorded for this clonotype. The chain employs TRBV4-2 and TRBJ1-2; 9 bases are a match to TRBD1. The CDR3 is 17 amino acids. Per germline, CDR1 LGHNA and CDR2 YNFKEQ. The V and J ends lost 4 bases and 0 bases, in that order; junction bases with no gene match: 9. The CDR3: CASSPGQGIPSNYGYTF. In DNA form, the CDR3 reads TGTGCCAGCAGCCCGGGACAGGGAATTCCCTCTAACTATGGCTACACCTTC.

The chain combines TRBV27 with TRBJ2-3; D gene uncertain. Trimming stripped 3 bases from V and 0 bases from J, with 13 bases between. This CDR3 is 16 amino acids long. Germline values: CDR1 MNHEY, CDR2 SMNVEV (reference sequence). CDR3 in amino acids: CASSFFLPLSTDTQYF. The CDR3 bases are TGTGCCAGCAGTTTTTTTCTGCCCCTTAGCACAGATACGCAGTATTTT.

This chain uses TRBV7-9 with TRBJ2-3; no clear D. The CDR3 is 20 residues long. Germline CDR1 SEHNR, CDR2 FQNEAQ (reference sequence). V lost 4 bases, J lost 4 bases, and 30 bases lay in between. The CDR3 is CASSCIVVCRPLRSSDTQYF. CDR3 nucleotides: TGTGCCAGCAGCTGCATCGTGGTTTGCCGACCCCTACGTTCATCAGATACGCAGTATTTT.

V and J are TRBV6-2 or TRBV6-3 and TRBJ2-7; TRBD1 matches 7 bases. The CDR3 is 15 amino acids. V lost 6 bases and J lost 3; bases outside the gene matches: 11. The germline V gene encodes CDR1 MNHEY and CDR2 SVGEGT. The CDR3, as DNA: TGTGCCAGCAGCGCGCGACAGGGAAAAGACTACGAGCAGTACTTC. As protein: CASSARQGKDYEQYF.

V and J are TRBV21-1 and TRBJ2-1; TRBD2, the D gene given by the table, was not confirmed from the DNA. TRBV21-1 is annotated as a pseudogene. This CDR3 is built from 18 residues. The CDR3 nucleotides read TGTGCCAGCAGCAAAGTATTTCTTGTAGAGCGGGAGATAGATGAGCAGTTCTTC. Residues: CASSKVFLVEREIDEQFF.

The chain employs TRBV30 and TRBJ1-1, with D possibly being TRBD1 (5 bases). There are 14 residues in the CDR3. Trimming cost V 2 bases and J 0 bases, with 10 bases left between them. Germline values: CDR1 GTSNPN, CDR2 SVGIG (reference sequence). CDR3 sequence reads: CAWSLTAMNTEAFF. For the CDR3, the DNA is TGTGCCTGGAGTCTGACAGCTATGAACACTGAAGCTTTCTTT.

The chain has TRBV5-4 and TRBJ2-7; TRBD2 agrees at 11 bases. The V gene end was trimmed by 6 bases and the J gene end by 4 bases; junction bases not matched to a gene: 3. The CDR3 extends over 13 amino acids. CDR1 and CDR2 from the germline V gene are SGHNT and YYREEE (reference sequence). The CDR3 sequence: CASTLAGAYEQYF. The CDR3 DNA reads TGTGCCAGCACACTAGCGGGAGCGTACGAGCAGTACTTC.

This clonotype was counted only a few times. The chain has TRBV6-5 and TRBJ1-2; tentatively, D is TRBD1 (6 bases). The germline V gene encodes CDR1 MNHEY and CDR2 SVGAGI. The CDR3 runs 13 residues. Trimming removed 0 bases at V and 12 bases at J, with 14 bases between. The CDR3 DNA is TGTGCCAGCAGTTACTCGAGAGGGGGGACCGACACCTTC. It translates to CASSYSRGGTDTF.

The V and J genes are TRBV15 and TRBJ1-5; perhaps TRBD1 as D (5 bases). This CDR3 contains 17 residues. Germline V gene sequence: CDR1 LNHNV, CDR2 YYDKDF (reference sequence). V shed 3 bases and J shed 0 bases, with 15 bases lying between them. The CDR3 here is CATSSRGILNSNQPQHF. CDR3 coding DNA: TGTGCCACCAGCAGTAGGGGAATCCTAAATAGCAATCAGCCCCAGCATTTT.

The gene calls are TRBV20-1 and TRBJ2-1; 8 nucleotides align to TRBD2. Per the germline V gene, CDR1 is DFQATT and CDR2 is SNEGSKA (reference sequence). CDR3 length: 13 amino acids. Trimming removed 3 bases from V and 7 bases from J; junction bases left unmatched: 5. The CDR3 loop is CSARGLGSNEQFF. The CDR3, as DNA: TGCAGTGCTAGGGGACTAGGAAGTAATGAGCAGTTCTTC.

This clonotype was recorded many times. The chain recombines TRBV24-1 with TRBJ1-5, with 9 bases fitting TRBD1. V lost 6 bases and J lost 0; bases outside the gene matches: 17. In germline, CDR1 is KGHDR, CDR2 SFDVKD. CDR3 size: 20 residues. CDR3 loop: CATSQPPGTGNSYSNQPQHF. CDR3 coding DNA: TGTGCCACCAGTCAACCCCCTGGGACAGGGAACTCTTATAGCAATCAGCCCCAGCATTTT.